These T cell receptor beta chains were read from a single sample in a study of T cell changes during pregnancy in multiple sclerosis. Clones were sequenced by immunoSEQ multiplex PCR, and TCRdb holds only the in-frame ones, with some missing. Among under 150,000 clones listed, 90% to 96% were seen once. The material sequenced was peripheral blood, taken after pregnancy. These receptors all come from a female donor with multiple sclerosis, enrolled in a pregnancy study. Both conserved end residues are part of each CDR3. The D gene is left open where the match is weak.

d_gene | v_gene | CDR3aa
NA | TRBV6-6 | CASSSIRDYGYTF
NA | TRBV5-5 | CASSLAISGANVLTF
TRBD2 | TRBV5-1 | CASTPGLAIREQYF
TRBD2 | TRBV6-5 | CATQSGSPTYNEQFF
NA | TRBV6-5 | CASSSSPPIYEQYF
TRBD2 | TRBV5-4 | CASSPEPGLAMTDTQYF
NA | TRBV6-1 | CASSEGLHNQPQHF
TRBD1 | TRBV27 | CASKARDRGYRYTF
NA | TRBV6-1 | CASSEQGFNQPQHF
TRBD2 | TRBV28 | CASNNPGLAGGPAYEQYF
TRBD2 | TRBV5-1 | CASSLGLASHEQFF
TRBD2 | TRBV14 | CASSPREGLGTGELFF
TRBD1 | TRBV6-5 | CASSYRQGSFYEQYF
NA | TRBV6-1 | CASSAAGRYEQYF
NA | TRBV27 | CASSFAGVEQPQHF
TRBD1 | TRBV27 | CASSNHRGRAEAFF